This T cell receptor beta chain is from a study of T cell changes during pregnancy in multiple sclerosis. Per germline, CDR1 MNHNY and CDR2 SVGAGI (reference sequence). The ends lost 6 bases at V and 2 bases at J; junction bases unmatched: 5. The CDR3 contains 14 residues. Method: immunoSEQ multiplex PCR; TCRdb's copy keeps in-frame clones and lacks some. In the table there are about 70,000 clones, 92% of which are singletons. The genes are TRBV6-6 and TRBJ2-7; 9 bases fit TRBD2. The source material was CD8+ T cells from peripheral blood mononuclear cells, sampled in the third trimester of pregnancy. The TCR sequence derives from a female donor in good health, enrolled as a control in a pregnancy study. This CDR3 is CASRTGGGAYEQYF. In DNA, the CDR3 is TGTGCCAGCAGAACCGGCGGGGGGGCCTACGAGCAGTACTTC.